Listed here are 8 T cell receptor beta chains from one sample, sequenced in a study of CDR3 diversity in severe acne (dated by TCRdb to the late 2010s). Receptor libraries were prepared by PCR. Data came from an Illumina HiSeq 2000. TCRdb applied fastp at Q25 and MiXCR to the public reads, then kept only in-frame beta chains. Rows matching on CDR3 protein sequence are summarized as one entry with the most common DNA and genes. This sample gives approximately 80,000 distinct CDR3 sequences in total; 51% of them show up just once. Around 15% of the sample comes from the top ten. The sample was blood. The receptors stem from a male donor in good health, without acne.

On this clonotype: A much more abundant neighbour one base away suggests this may be a read error. In DNA form, the CDR3 reads TGTGCCATCAGAGACAGTCCCTATAGCTACACCTTC. It encodes CAIRDSPYSYTF. This sequence joins TRBV10-3 and TRBJ1-2, with a tentative D call TRBD1 (5 bases). CDR1 ENHRY and CDR2 SYGVKD come from the germline V gene. CDR3 length equals 12 residues.

This clonotype was seen a handful of times. The chain couples TRBV15 to TRBJ1-1, with D possibly being TRBD1 (6 bases). Germline V gene sequence: CDR1 LNHNV, CDR2 YYDKDF (reference sequence). There are 18 residues in the CDR3. With 2 bases removed from V and 3 bases from J, the gap between germline ends came to 22 bases. This CDR3 is CATSRFRSQGLGDTEAFF. The CDR3 nucleotides are TGTGCCACCAGCAGATTCAGGTCGCAGGGGCTGGGGGACACTGAAGCTTTCTTT.

There are many counts of this clonotype. The V call is TRBV2, the J call TRBJ1-1, with 8 bases aligning to TRBD1. The CDR3 loop spans 15 amino acids. Germline V lookup: CDR1 SNHLY, CDR2 FYNNEI. J was trimmed by 0 bases and V by 6 bases; bases with no gene match: 6. The CDR3 DNA reads TGTGCCAGCAGGGCGGACAGGGTCATGAACACTGAAGCTTTCTTT. Translated: CASRADRVMNTEAFF.

This clonotype appeared many times. The V and J genes are TRBV4-1 and TRBJ1-3; unclear D gene. The CDR3 runs to 14 residues. Trimming took 0 bases from V and 4 from J, leaving 7 bases between them. CDR1 is MGHRA, CDR2 YSYEKL, per germline. CDR3 in DNA: TGCGCCAGCAGCCAAGATAGACAAGGAAACACCATATATTTT. Protein sequence: CASSQDRQGNTIYF.

DNA of the CDR3: TGCAGCACCCGGGACCCGGGGGAAAAACTGTTTTTT. This gives the protein CSTRDPGEKLFF. The V and J genes are TRBV29-1 and TRBJ1-4; D is possibly TRBD1 (5 bases). The germline V gene has CDR1 SQVTM and CDR2 ANQGSEA. The CDR3 runs 12 residues. V lost 8 bases, J lost 8 bases, and 15 bases lay in between.

This clonotype was picked up a small number of times. The rearrangement joins TRBV16 to TRBJ1-2, with 7 bases fitting TRBD1. The CDR3 is 17 amino acids. Germline V gene lookup returns CDR1 KGHSY and CDR2 FQNENV. The junction had 10 bases not matched to a gene; V was cut back by 3 bases and J by 0 bases. CDR3 nucleotide sequence: TGTGCCAGCAGCCACATAAAAGGGACAGCGGCTAACTATGGCTACACCTTC. Translation gives CASSHIKGTAANYGYTF.

Concerning this clonotype: Sequence at one end of the junction differs from germline and may be a read error. The chain carries TRBV28 and TRBJ1-1; D may be TRBD1 (5 bases). The CDR3 has 18 amino acids. Germline assignment: CDR1 MDHEN and CDR2 SYDVKM. As DNA, the CDR3 is TGTGCCAGCAGTTTAATCCGCGGCAGGGAGCAAATGAACACTGAGGCTTTCTTT. Protein product: CASSLIRGREQMNTEAFF.

The gene calls are TRBV6-1 and TRBJ2-1; D gene ambiguous. This CDR3 contains 14 residues. The germline V and J ends were trimmed by 5 bases and 6 bases, with 14 bases remaining between them. The germline gives CDR1 MNHNS, CDR2 SASEGT. CDR3 in amino acids: CASSTFSGGNEQFF. The CDR3 region has the DNA TGTGCCAGCAGTACCTTCTCGGGCGGCAATGAGCAGTTCTTC.